These 5 T cell receptor beta chains share one sample of origin, sequenced in a study of T cell responses to AZD1222 COVID-19 vaccine. Only in-frame clones appear in the TCRdb table, and some are missing; sequencing was by immunoSEQ multiplex PCR. The sample consists of around 100,000 clones, about 90% of them appearing once. This sample comprised peripheral blood, obtained 28 days after the second AZD1222 dose. The receptors were gathered from an adult who received the AZD1222 COVID-19 vaccine.

The chain uses TRBV10-2 and TRBJ1-4, with 9 positions matching TRBD1. The CDR3 runs 16 residues. From germline, CDR1 is WSHSY and CDR2 SAAADI. V gave up 3 bases and J gave up 8 bases; unmatched junction bases: 10. CDR3 sequence: CASSEARTGEDEKLFF. CDR3 nucleotides: TGCGCCAGCAGTGAAGCCCGGACAGGGGAAGACGAAAAACTGTTTTTT.

This clone was recorded once. The chain joins TRBV5-1 to TRBJ1-4; 7 bases match TRBD1. From germline, CDR1 is SGHRS and CDR2 YFSETQ. The length of the CDR3 is 13 residues. Trimming removed 0 bases from V and 7 bases from J; junction bases left unmatched: 0. DNA for the CDR3: TGCGCCAGCAGCTTGGGACAGGGTGAAAAACTGTTTTTT. It encodes CASSLGQGEKLFF.

The table lists this clone with a few counts. The genes are TRBV5-4 and TRBJ1-6; D uncertain. V lost 3 bases and J 9 bases, leaving 13 bases between the germline ends. The V gene's germline CDR1 is SGHNT and CDR2 YYREEE (reference sequence). The CDR3 runs 14 residues. CDR3 in DNA: TGTGCCAGCAGCTCGACCTTTCAAGCTTCACCCCTCCACTTT. Translated, it gives CASSSTFQASPLHF.

The V call is TRBV10-3, the J call TRBJ1-1; 7 bases map to TRBD1. Germline V gene data show CDR1 as ENHRY and CDR2 as SYGVKD. Trimming at V came to 4 bases and at J to 3 bases, leaving 5 bases not matched to a gene. The CDR3 totals 14 residues. The CDR3 is CAISGDSRDTEAFF. CDR3 in DNA: TGTGCCATCAGTGGGGACAGTCGGGACACTGAAGCTTTCTTT.

This chain connects TRBV2 to TRBJ2-1, with TRBD2 matching over 9 bases. Germline CDR1 reads SNHLY; CDR2 reads FYNNEI. The CDR3 length is 14 residues. The V and J ends lost 4 bases and 6 bases, in that order; junction bases with no gene match: 4. The CDR3 reads CASSALAGPNEQFF. The DNA of the CDR3 is TGTGCCAGCAGTGCGCTAGCGGGACCCAATGAGCAGTTCTTC.